What follows are 29 T cell receptor beta chains derived from one specimen sequenced in a study of T-cell memory formation after mild COVID-19. TCRdb itself ran the 5' RACE reads through MiXCR, one entry per CDR3 protein. Among 400,000 to 550,000 distinct CDR3 sequences listed, around 25% were seen once. Sequencing input: PBMCs or a T cell subset sorted from them (not recorded which). These receptors all come from an adult woman who had mild COVID-19 (a few samples of this study predate the infection). Cell type and time point are not known.

This clonotype was counted between two and nine times. The chain is built from TRBV6-1 and TRBJ2-2; 11 bases fit TRBD2. The germline V gene encodes CDR1 MNHNS and CDR2 SASEGT. CDR3 length: 16 residues. Germline trimming cut 6 bases from V and 8 bases from J; bases unmatched to any gene: 11. This CDR3 reads CASSWGTSGPTGELFF. CDR3 coding DNA: TGTGCCAGCAGCTGGGGGACTAGCGGACCCACGGGGGAGCTGTTTTTT.

The chain joins TRBV7-6 to TRBJ2-2; no reliable D call. Germline values: CDR1 SGHVS, CDR2 FNYEAQ. V was pared by 4 bases and J by 1 base, with 10 bases between. This CDR3 has 15 residues. For the CDR3, the DNA is TGTGCCAGCAGCTACCAGGTCGGGAACACCGGGGAGCTGTTTTTT. Translation: CASSYQVGNTGELFF.

This clonotype has more than one count but fewer than ten. The V and J genes are TRBV21-1 and TRBJ2-7. TRBV21-1 is a recognized pseudogene. The CDR3 consists of 18 residues. For the CDR3, the DNA is TGTGCCAGCAGCAATGCGCCGTTCGGATTCAATAGCTCCTACGAGCAGTACTTC. This sequence encodes CASSNAPFGFNSSYEQYF.

This clonotype appeared a few times. The chain recombines TRBV7-3 with TRBJ2-3; TRBD2 might be the D (6 bases). The CDR3 runs 13 residues. Germline lookup yields CDR1 SGHTA and CDR2 FQGTGA. Deletions cut 5 bases from V and 6 bases from J, with 12 bases between. CDR3 DNA: TGTGCCAGCAGCGTACTAGCAACCGATACGCAGTATTTT. Encoded protein: CASSVLATDTQYF.

The chain joins TRBV7-2 to TRBJ2-1, with D perhaps given as TRBD1 or TRBD2 (5 bases each). Looked up from germline, CDR1 is SGHTA and CDR2 is FQGNSA. CDR3 length: 16 residues. The V and J ends lost 5 bases and 0 bases respectively, with 14 bases between them. This CDR3 is CASSGQSGTSYNEQFF. DNA for the CDR3: TGTGCCAGCAGCGGACAAAGCGGCACCTCCTACAATGAGCAGTTCTTC.

The table lists this clonotype with a few counts. The chain has TRBV4-3 and TRBJ1-4; 9 bases fit TRBD1. V lost 7 bases, J lost 4 bases, and 4 bases stayed unmatched. Germline V CDR1 and CDR2: LGHNA, YSLEER. The CDR3 is made up of 14 amino acids. CDR3 nucleotide sequence: TGCGCCAGCACCACGGACAGGGGTAATGAAAAACTGTTTTTT. Residues: CASTTDRGNEKLFF.

V and J are TRBV25-1 and TRBJ2-1, with D unresolved. Trimming shortened V by 6 bases and J by 10 bases, and 10 bases separated the two germline ends. There are 11 residues in the CDR3. Germline V gene lookup returns CDR1 MGHDK and CDR2 SYGVNS. The CDR3 loop reads CASSFLGEQFF. CDR3 nucleotide sequence: TGTGCCAGCAGCTTCCTGGGGGAGCAGTTCTTC.

This sequence joins TRBV6-5 and TRBJ1-6, with 10 positions matching TRBD1. J was trimmed by 9 bases and V by 4 bases; bases with no gene match: 6. Germline CDR1 reads MNHEY; CDR2 reads SVGAGI. The CDR3 covers 15 residues. This chain's CDR3 is CASSSDRGLASPLHF. Here the CDR3 DNA reads TGTGCCAGCAGTTCGGACAGGGGGTTAGCTTCACCCCTCCACTTT.

This chain joins TRBV20-1 and TRBJ2-3; 10 bases map to TRBD2. Germline assignment: CDR1 DFQATT and CDR2 SNEGSKA (reference sequence). The junction had 4 bases not matched to a gene; V was cut back by 7 bases and J by 0 bases. This CDR3 comprises 14 residues. The CDR3 DNA sequence: TGCAGTGGTCGGACTAGCGGAAGCACAGATACGCAGTATTTT. It specifies CSGRTSGSTDTQYF.

The chain joins TRBV5-1 to TRBJ2-2; unclear D gene. The CDR3 has 15 residues. V was clipped by 4 bases and J by 1 base, with 11 bases between them. Per the germline V gene, CDR1 is SGHRS and CDR2 is YFSETQ. CDR3 in amino acids: CASSAAWGNTGELFF. The CDR3 coding sequence is TGCGCCAGCAGCGCGGCTTGGGGGAACACCGGGGAGCTGTTTTTT.

Here the CDR3 reads CATSDYETGDTGELFF. The DNA for the CDR3 is TGTGCCACCAGTGATTATGAGACAGGGGACACCGGGGAGCTGTTTTTT. The chain has TRBV24-1 and TRBJ2-2, with 8 bases lining up with TRBD1. The CDR3 is 16 amino acids. J lost 3 bases, V lost 2 bases, and 4 bases had no gene match. Germline V lookup: CDR1 KGHDR, CDR2 SFDVKD.

V is TRBV7-2 and J is TRBJ1-1; possible D gene TRBD1, 5 bases. Between the trimmed V and J ends, which lost 4 bases and 4 bases, there was a span of 16 bases. Germline values: CDR1 SGHTA, CDR2 FQGNSA. The length of the CDR3 is 15 residues. CDR3 in amino acids: CASSWEGTGVTEAFF. The CDR3 DNA is TGTGCCAGCAGCTGGGAGGGGACCGGGGTCACTGAAGCTTTCTTT.

This clonotype was observed a handful of times. V gene TRBV5-1 combines with J gene TRBJ2-5, with no clear D. The V gene lost 3 bases and the J gene lost 3 bases, with 18 bases spanning the gap. The length of the CDR3 is 16 residues. Per germline, CDR1 SGHRS and CDR2 YFSETQ. CDR3 residues: CASSSSPGLNKETQYF. CDR3 in DNA: TGCGCCAGCAGCTCCTCCCCCGGGCTGAACAAAGAGACCCAGTACTTC.

This clonotype was seen a single time. CDR3 residues: CSVELPDMNTEAFF. CDR3 nucleotide sequence: TGCAGCGTTGAATTGCCCGACATGAACACTGAAGCTTTCTTT. The rearrangement joins TRBV29-1 to TRBJ1-1; D is unclear. V was pared by 2 bases and J by 0 bases, with 10 bases between. CDR3 size: 14 residues. Germline V CDR1 and CDR2: SQVTM, ANQGSEA.

The chain carries TRBV7-2 and TRBJ2-7, with TRBD1 matching 8 bases. The CDR3 has 14 residues. The V segment lost 1 base and the J segment 6 bases; nucleotides outside the gene matches: 5. Germline V gene data show CDR1 as SGHTA and CDR2 as FQGNSA. The CDR3 reads CASSLVDRGREQYF. CDR3 nucleotides: TGTGCCAGCAGCTTAGTTGACAGGGGTCGCGAGCAGTACTTC.

This clonotype was counted only a few times. The chain uses TRBV6-6 and TRBJ2-5; D unclear. Germline lookup yields CDR1 MNHNY and CDR2 SVGAGI (reference sequence). CDR3 size: 14 residues. The germline V and J ends were trimmed by 1 base and 2 bases, with 8 bases remaining between them. The chain's CDR3 is CASSYFSRQETQYF. DNA of the CDR3: TGTGCCAGCAGTTACTTTAGTAGACAAGAGACCCAGTACTTC.

This rearrangement joins TRBV5-1 to TRBJ2-1, with D perhaps given as TRBD1 or TRBD2 (7 bases each). The V end was cut by 2 bases, the J end by 5 bases, with 17 bases between. This CDR3 has 16 residues. Germline CDR1 and CDR2: SGHRS and YFSETQ. This CDR3 reads CASSFLLQGGDNEQFF. The CDR3, as DNA: TGCGCCAGCAGCTTTTTATTGCAGGGGGGGGACAATGAGCAGTTCTTC.

This clonotype has just one count. The chain combines TRBV12-3 or TRBV12-4 with TRBJ1-5; 8 bases align to TRBD1. The junction had 9 bases not matched to a gene; V was cut back by 5 bases and J by 6 bases. There are 15 residues in the CDR3. The CDR3 DNA reads as TGTGCCAGCAGTCCAGGACAGGGAAGCGCTCAGCCCCAGCATTTT. Protein product: CASSPGQGSAQPQHF.

The rearrangement joins TRBV5-8 to TRBJ1-5, with D perhaps matching TRBD1 (5 bases). The CDR3 contains 15 residues. Per the germline V gene, CDR1 is SGHTS and CDR2 is YDEGEE. Trimming took 0 bases from V and 3 from J, leaving 10 bases between them. CDR3 bases: TGTGCCAGCAGCTTGGGACAGACCAACAATCAGCCCCAGCATTTT. This encodes CASSLGQTNNQPQHF.

This clonotype was found once. This chain connects TRBV29-1 to TRBJ2-1; TRBD1 matches 10 bases. With V trimmed by 6 bases and J by 4 bases, 3 bases remained unmatched. Germline CDR1 and CDR2: SQVTM and ANQGSEA. The CDR3 consists of 13 residues. The DNA of the CDR3 is TGCAGCGTAGGACAGGGGGGATACAATGAGCAGTTCTTC. Protein sequence: CSVGQGGYNEQFF.

This chain uses TRBV7-3 with TRBJ2-1; 12 bases fit TRBD2. The CDR3 totals 23 residues. Unmatched junction bases numbered 30, after V lost 5 bases and J lost 7 bases. CDR1 SGHTA and CDR2 FQGTGA come from the germline V gene. The CDR3 DNA is TGTGCCAGCAGCCAGCCCGCGGAGGAGCGGTTTGAACTGGGACTAGCGGGCAGGAATGAGCAGTTCTTC. This gives the protein CASSQPAEERFELGLAGRNEQFF.

This clonotype has a count of ten or more. This chain connects TRBV7-2 to TRBJ2-7; the D gene could be TRBD1 or TRBD2 (5 bases each). Germline CDR1 SGHTA, CDR2 FQGNSA. Deletions cut 6 bases from V and 3 bases from J, with 15 bases between. The CDR3 is made up of 14 amino acids. DNA for the CDR3: TGTGCCAGCAGATCGGGGCCAACTGGCTACGAGCAGTACTTC. This encodes CASRSGPTGYEQYF.

The V gene is TRBV19, the J gene TRBJ1-3; possible D gene TRBD1, 6 bases. This CDR3 region has 14 residues. The germline V and J ends were trimmed by 10 bases and 0 bases, with 13 bases remaining between them. Germline V gene data show CDR1 as LNHDA and CDR2 as SQIVND (reference sequence). CDR3 sequence reads: CATEDRYSGNTIYF. CDR3 sequence (DNA): TGTGCCACTGAGGACAGATACTCTGGAAACACCATATATTTT.

V usage is TRBV6-5 and J usage is TRBJ2-5; D perhaps matches TRBD2 (5 bases). Trimming removed 5 bases at V and 5 bases at J, with 12 bases between. There are 13 residues in the CDR3. Germline-derived CDR1 and CDR2 are MNHEY and SVGAGI. The DNA of the CDR3 is TGTGCCAGCAGTCCCGGACTTATGGAGACCCAGTACTTC. Translating gives CASSPGLMETQYF.

This clonotype showed up just a few times. The chain links TRBV12-3 or TRBV12-4 to TRBJ1-2; 8 positions match TRBD1. The CDR3 loop spans 15 amino acids. Unmatched junction bases numbered 9, after V lost 5 bases and J lost 4 bases. CDR3 loop: CASSEAGTGAYGYTF. The CDR3, as DNA: TGTGCCAGCAGTGAAGCCGGGACAGGAGCCTATGGCTACACCTTC.

The table lists this clonotype with many counts. This sequence joins TRBV7-9 and TRBJ1-1; D call uncertain. CDR3 length equals 14 residues. Germline assignment: CDR1 SEHNR and CDR2 FQNEAQ (reference sequence). Between the trimmed V and J ends, which lost 1 base and 4 bases, there was a span of 10 bases. The CDR3 loop is CASSLVTGSTEAFF. CDR3 coding DNA: TGTGCCAGCAGCTTAGTGACCGGGAGCACTGAAGCTTTCTTT.

The chain recombines TRBV12-3 or TRBV12-4 with TRBJ1-5; no definite D call. With 3 bases removed from V and 3 bases from J, the gap between germline ends came to 6 bases. This CDR3 has 13 amino acids. This CDR3 is CASSFTFNQPQHF. The CDR3 DNA follows: TGTGCCAGCAGTTTTACCTTCAATCAGCCCCAGCATTTT.

A few counts support this clonotype. The chain is built from TRBV7-9 and TRBJ2-3; D gene unclear. V was clipped by 5 bases and J by 2 bases, with 14 bases between them. CDR1 SEHNR and CDR2 FQNEAQ come from the germline V gene (reference sequence). The CDR3 length is 15 residues. CDR3 nucleotides: TGTGCCAGCAGCCCCTTCGTAGGCGCCACAGATACGCAGTATTTT. Its translation is CASSPFVGATDTQYF.

This clonotype showed up just a few times. The J gene is TRBJ2-3, the V gene TRBV12-3 or TRBV12-4; D is perhaps TRBD2 (6 bases). Deletions cut 8 bases from V and 4 bases from J, with 16 bases between. This CDR3 spans 14 amino acids. Written as DNA, the CDR3 is TGTGCCAGCCTACCGCGGGGTAGCCCAGATACGCAGTATTTT. The encoded protein is CASLPRGSPDTQYF.